A single sample is the source of the 25 T cell receptor beta chains below, sequenced in a study of a mutant IDH1 vaccine in newly diagnosed glioma. The time point denotes: week 47, end of study. Each dose delivered 300 ug of mutant IDH1 20-mer peptide subcutaneously with imiquimod. Their antigen targets remain unknown. Profiling relied on immunoSEQ multiplex PCR, and the TCRdb table lists in-frame clones only, not all of them. The data hold about 94,000 clones, with roughly 90% observed a single time. The input for sequencing was PBMCs, taken from a glioma patient whose treatment included an IDH1 peptide vaccine. The receptors were sampled from a woman aged 50 to 60 with glioma.

The chain joins TRBV10-3 to TRBJ2-6, with D perhaps matching TRBD1 (5 bases). The germline V gene has CDR1 ENHRY and CDR2 SYGVKD. Trimming removed 0 bases from V and 7 bases from J, with 19 bases in between. The CDR3 is 18 residues long. DNA of the CDR3: TGTGCCATCAGTGAGTCCGGCCAGGGCTCCTTGGTTGCCAACGTCCTGACTTTC. Amino acid sequence: CAISESGQGSLVANVLTF.

The rearrangement uses TRBV4-1 and TRBJ1-1, with 10 bases lining up with TRBD1. CDR1 is MGHRA, CDR2 YSYEKL, per germline. V gave up 4 bases and J gave up 4 bases; unmatched junction bases: 3. CDR3 length: 14 residues. The CDR3 loop reads CASSPRQGATEAFF. As DNA, the CDR3 is TGCGCCAGCAGCCCAAGACAGGGGGCCACTGAAGCTTTCTTT.

The chain couples TRBV7-9 to TRBJ2-1, with 14 bases aligning to TRBD2. The germline gives CDR1 SEHNR, CDR2 FQNEAQ (reference sequence). This CDR3 is built from 18 residues. Trimming removed 5 bases from V and 2 bases from J; junction bases left unmatched: 8. This CDR3 is CASSIYLGLAGAYNEQFF. For the CDR3, the DNA is TGTGCCAGCAGCATTTACCTGGGACTAGCGGGAGCCTACAATGAGCAGTTCTTC.

CDR3: CATSAGPWGETQYF. The CDR3, as DNA: TGTGCCACCAGCGCCGGACCGTGGGGAGAGACCCAGTACTTC. The gene calls are TRBV15 and TRBJ2-5; D is unclear. This CDR3 contains 14 residues. The germline V and J ends were trimmed by 5 bases and 4 bases, with 14 bases remaining between them. Germline CDR1 reads LNHNV; CDR2 reads YYDKDF (reference sequence).

The V and J genes are TRBV5-4 and TRBJ2-7; D tentatively reads TRBD1 or TRBD2 (5 bases each). Germline assignment: CDR1 SGHNT and CDR2 YYREEE (reference sequence). Trimming shortened V by 0 bases and J by 0 bases, and 10 bases separated the two germline ends. This CDR3 is 15 amino acids long. In DNA form, the CDR3 reads TGTGCCAGCAGCTTGGACAGGAGGAGCTCCTACGAGCAGTACTTC. Translating gives CASSLDRRSSYEQYF.

In this sample, this clone turned up a few times. V and J are TRBV14 and TRBJ2-5, with a weak D call TRBD1 (5 bases). Germline assignment: CDR1 SGHDN and CDR2 FVKESK. The germline V and J ends were trimmed by 5 bases and 9 bases, with 13 bases remaining between them. The CDR3 is 12 residues long. The CDR3, as DNA: TGTGCCAGCAGCTTGGGCCTCAGGGCCCAGTACTTC. Its translation: CASSLGLRAQYF.

This chain connects TRBV7-3 to TRBJ2-5; 12 positions agree with TRBD1. The CDR3 extends over 17 amino acids. J lost 4 bases, V lost 0 bases, and 6 bases had no gene match. Germline loops: CDR1 SGHTA, CDR2 FQGTGA. For the CDR3, the DNA is TGTGCCAGCAGCTTAACGGGACAGGGGGCAGTCGGAGAGACCCAGTACTTC. It specifies CASSLTGQGAVGETQYF.

The J gene is TRBJ2-7, the V gene TRBV5-1; D is perhaps TRBD1 (6 bases). Trimming took off 4 bases at V and 0 bases at J, with 8 bases between the two ends. The germline gives CDR1 SGHRS, CDR2 YFSETQ. The CDR3 covers 13 residues. CDR3 coding DNA: TGCGCCAGCAGCCCAGGGGACTCCTACGAGCAGTACTTC. This sequence encodes CASSPGDSYEQYF.

The chain combines TRBV4-1 with TRBJ2-5; the match to TRBD1 covers 9 bases. The tail of the sequence fits TRBJ2-7 better, so the J call may be wrong. There are 14 residues in the CDR3. Germline V gene lookup returns CDR1 MGHRA and CDR2 YSYEKL. The CDR3 coding sequence is TGCGCCAGCAGCCCCGGGACAGGGAGGTACGAGCAGTACTTC. Its protein is CASSPGTGRYEQYF.

This clone was seen more than once but under ten times. V is TRBV28 and J is TRBJ2-2; 9 positions match TRBD1. The CDR3 loop spans 16 amino acids. V lost 7 bases to trimming and J lost 1 base; unmatched junction nucleotides: 7. Germline assignment: CDR1 MDHEN and CDR2 SYDVKM. The CDR3 is CASISPGQGNTGELFF. The CDR3 DNA reads TGTGCCAGCATCTCTCCGGGACAGGGGAACACCGGGGAGCTGTTTTTT.

The genes are TRBV6-5 and TRBJ2-7, with 8 bases matching TRBD1. After removal of 3 bases from V and 2 bases from J, the junction contained 3 bases not matched to a gene. This CDR3 has 14 amino acids. Per the germline V gene, CDR1 is MNHEY and CDR2 is SVGAGI. The CDR3 sequence: CASSYGDRPYEQYF. The CDR3, as DNA: TGTGCCAGCAGTTATGGGGACAGGCCCTACGAGCAGTACTTC.

CDR3 region: CASSLAKSKNIQYF. CDR3 coding DNA: TGCGCCAGCAGCTTGGCCAAAAGCAAAAACATTCAGTACTTC. V is TRBV5-1 and J is TRBJ2-4; the D is unclear. CDR3 length: 14 residues. From germline, CDR1 is SGHRS and CDR2 YFSETQ. With 0 bases removed from V and 3 bases from J, the gap between germline ends came to 7 bases.

This rearrangement joins TRBV5-1 to TRBJ1-2, with 10 bases aligning to TRBD1. This CDR3 spans 15 amino acids. Unmatched junction bases numbered 7, after V lost 4 bases and J lost 4 bases. Germline CDR1 reads SGHRS; CDR2 reads YFSETQ. The CDR3 DNA sequence: TGCGCCAGCAGCGTAACGACAGGGGGCCCCTATGGCTACACCTTC. Its translation is CASSVTTGGPYGYTF.

This chain uses TRBV9 with TRBJ2-7; D may be TRBD2 (6 bases). CDR1 and CDR2 (germline): SGDLS, YYNGEE. The CDR3 length is 14 residues. With 4 bases removed from V and 3 bases from J, the gap between germline ends came to 14 bases. CDR3 protein: CASSPGGEDYEQYF. The CDR3 nucleotides read TGTGCCAGCAGCCCCGGCGGGGAGGACTACGAGCAGTACTTC.

This chain uses TRBV10-1 with TRBJ2-7; D is unresolved. Germline V gene lookup returns CDR1 WNHNN and CDR2 SYGVQD (reference sequence). The CDR3 contains 16 residues. V dropped 3 bases and J dropped 2 bases, with 17 bases sitting between them. CDR3 loop: CASSDSLGLRTYEQYF. CDR3 DNA sequence: TGCGCCAGCAGTGATTCGTTGGGTCTCCGGACCTACGAGCAGTACTTC.

This chain's CDR3 is CASSEIPNRGAGGYTF. CDR3 in DNA: TGTGCCAGCAGTGAAATCCCTAACAGGGGCGCGGGTGGCTACACCTTC. The J gene is TRBJ1-2, the V gene TRBV6-1, with TRBD1 matching 7 bases. The CDR3 extends over 16 amino acids. Unmatched junction bases numbered 13, after V lost 2 bases and J lost 7 bases. Germline V gives CDR1 MNHNS, CDR2 SASEGT.

The rearrangement links TRBV27 to TRBJ2-3; perhaps D is TRBD1 or TRBD2 (5 bases each). Trimming stripped 6 bases from V and 1 base from J, with 14 bases between. CDR3 length: 15 amino acids. Germline V CDR1 and CDR2: MNHEY, SMNVEV (reference sequence). The CDR3 DNA reads TGTGCCAGCAGCCCTAACGTGGGGGGCACAGATACGCAGTATTTT. It translates to CASSPNVGGTDTQYF.

This sequence joins TRBV19 and TRBJ1-2; 7 nucleotides line up with TRBD1. Germline loops: CDR1 LNHDA, CDR2 SQIVND (reference sequence). CDR3 length: 12 amino acids. Trimming at V came to 9 bases and at J to 7 bases, leaving 8 bases not matched to a gene. The CDR3 loop is CASSSGGAGYTF. CDR3 coding DNA: TGTGCCAGCAGCTCAGGGGGGGCTGGCTACACCTTC.

To note about this clone: Other nucleotide sequences from this sample produce the same CDR3. Here the CDR3 DNA reads TGTGCCAGCAGCGTAGGTGGGAACACCGGGGAGCTGTTTTTT. The encoded protein is CASSVGGNTGELFF. J is TRBJ2-2 and V is TRBV9; the D is unclear. Between the trimmed V and J ends, which lost 0 bases and 1 base, there was a span of 4 bases. This CDR3 spans 14 amino acids. Germline V lookup: CDR1 SGDLS, CDR2 YYNGEE.

The rearrangement uses TRBV5-8 and TRBJ2-3; 8 positions match TRBD2. Trimming took 7 bases from V and 0 from J; bases not matched to a gene: 13. Germline CDR1 and CDR2: SGHTS and YDEGEE. The CDR3 totals 17 residues. In DNA form, the CDR3 reads TGTGCCAGCCAACGGAGGGCGGGAGGTACCAGCACAGATACGCAGTATTTT. Translated: CASQRRAGGTSTDTQYF.

The rearrangement uses TRBV10-2 and TRBJ2-7; D is perhaps TRBD2 (5 bases). CDR3 length: 13 amino acids. With 0 bases removed from V and 6 bases from J, the gap between germline ends came to 9 bases. CDR1 and CDR2 from the germline V gene are WSHSY and SAAADI. The CDR3 is CASSESAGLEQYF. The DNA of the CDR3 is TGCGCCAGCAGTGAGTCGGCAGGACTCGAGCAGTACTTC.

The chain combines TRBV6-1 with TRBJ2-7; D is possibly TRBD1 (5 bases). The length of the CDR3 is 15 residues. Trimming stripped 3 bases from V and 3 bases from J, with 15 bases between. The germline CDR1 and CDR2 sequences are MNHNS and SASEGT. In DNA form, the CDR3 reads TGTGCCAGCAGTGAGGGGCAGGGTCTCCTCTACGAGCAGTACTTC. Its translation: CASSEGQGLLYEQYF.

The V call is TRBV5-5, the J call TRBJ2-3, with D possibly being TRBD1 (5 bases). V lost 4 bases to trimming and J lost 8 bases, with 11 bases between them. The CDR3 covers 12 residues. Germline V CDR1 and CDR2: SGHKS, YYEKEE (reference sequence). The CDR3 sequence is CASSPGSGTQYF. CDR3 in DNA: TGTGCCAGCAGCCCAGGGTCAGGTACGCAGTATTTT.

V usage is TRBV20-1 and J usage is TRBJ2-3; no clear D. This CDR3 has 11 residues. Germline V gene sequence: CDR1 DFQATT, CDR2 SNEGSKA (reference sequence). Trimming took 3 bases from V and 10 from J, leaving 11 bases between them. CDR3 in DNA: TGCAGTGCTAGTGCACCTTCTGCGCAGTATTTT. It is translated as CSASAPSAQYF.

The rearrangement links TRBV6-6 to TRBJ2-2; D remains unclear. Germline V gives CDR1 MNHNY, CDR2 SVGAGI (reference sequence). The CDR3 loop spans 16 amino acids. Trimming shortened V by 4 bases and J by 9 bases, and 21 bases separated the two germline ends. CDR3 nucleotides: TGTGCCAGCAGTTCCCTCGAACCTCCTCGGCCGAGGGAGCTGTTTTTT. Its protein product is CASSSLEPPRPRELFF.